Following are 13 T cell receptor beta chains from one sample sequenced in a study of CD8 T cells in Susac syndrome. Random hexamers served to reverse transcribe about 0.45 to 1 ug RNA. TCRdb reanalysed the immunoSEQ multiplex PCR reads using MiXCR and keeps one entry per CDR3 protein. The sample includes 100,000 to 150,000 distinct CDR3 sequences, 90% to 95% of them seen just once. The sample consisted of CD4+ T cells from PBMCs. Every receptor here comes from a human donor in good health.

The genes are TRBV7-2 and TRBJ2-7; 13 positions agree with TRBD2. The CDR3 sequence is 17 residues long. With V trimmed by 6 bases and J by 6 bases, 14 bases remained unmatched. Germline V gives CDR1 SGHTA, CDR2 FQGNSA. CDR3 DNA: TGTGCCAGCAGACGACTAGCGGGAGGCCCCTTCGTCGGCGAGCAGTACTTC. The encoded protein is CASRRLAGGPFVGEQYF.

This clonotype came up once. J is TRBJ2-7 and V is TRBV4-2; TRBD2 aligns across 14 bases. The CDR3 loop spans 18 amino acids. J was trimmed by 2 bases and V by 0 bases; bases with no gene match: 6. Germline V gives CDR1 LGHNA, CDR2 YNFKEQ. CDR3 bases: TGTGCCAGCAGCCAAGATGGGACTAGCGGGAGTCCCCCCTACGAGCAGTACTTC. Protein: CASSQDGTSGSPPYEQYF.

The rearrangement joins TRBV9 to TRBJ2-6, with D tentatively TRBD1 (6 bases). Germline V gene sequence: CDR1 SGDLS, CDR2 YYNGEE. Trimming removed 3 bases at V and 3 bases at J, with 13 bases between. This CDR3 contains 16 residues. CDR3 in DNA: TGTGCCAGCAGCGATACAGGGTCGTATGGGGCCAACGTCCTGACTTTC. Translation: CASSDTGSYGANVLTF.

The chain links TRBV19 to TRBJ1-5, with 10 positions matching TRBD1. Germline values: CDR1 LNHDA, CDR2 SQIVND (reference sequence). V trimming: 3 bases; J trimming: 7 bases; junction bases outside the gene matches: 6. The CDR3 sequence is 15 residues long. This CDR3 reads CASSIDRGPSQPQHF. Written as DNA, the CDR3 is TGTGCCAGTAGTATCGACAGGGGGCCTAGCCAGCCCCAGCATTTT.

This clonotype was seen a single time. The gene calls are TRBV7-9 and TRBJ2-1; D might be TRBD1 (5 bases). Germline lookup yields CDR1 SEHNR and CDR2 FQNEAQ (reference sequence). Trimming shortened V by 2 bases and J by 10 bases, and 12 bases separated the two germline ends. CDR3 size: 13 residues. CDR3 sequence reads: CASSLQGLGEQFF. The CDR3 bases are TGTGCCAGCAGCTTACAGGGCCTAGGGGAGCAGTTCTTC. Full variable domain (rest looked up from reference TRBV7-9 and TRBJ2-1): DTGVSQNPRHKITKRGQNVTFRCDPISEHNRLYWYRQTLGQGPEFLTYFQNEAQLEKSRLLSDRFSAERPKGSFSTLEIQRTEQGDSAMYLCASSLQGLGEQFFGPGTRLTVL.

The chain is built from TRBV29-1 and TRBJ2-7, with D maybe TRBD2 (6 bases). The CDR3 sequence is 14 residues long. In germline, CDR1 is SQVTM, CDR2 ANQGSEA. V lost 6 bases and J lost 4, with 19 bases in between. The CDR3, as DNA: TGCAGCGTCATTTTCGGGAGTCCCCAGTACGAGCAGTACTTC. Protein product: CSVIFGSPQYEQYF.

V gene TRBV6-1 combines with J gene TRBJ1-5; weak D call: TRBD1 (6 bases). V dropped 4 bases and J dropped 5 bases, with 9 bases sitting between them. CDR1 and CDR2 (germline): MNHNS, SASEGT. This CDR3 is built from 13 residues. CDR3 loop: CASSGQADQPQHF. The CDR3 coding sequence is TGTGCCAGCAGTGGACAGGCCGATCAGCCCCAGCATTTT.

The chain links TRBV7-8 to TRBJ1-1, with 7 bases lining up with TRBD1. The germline V gene has CDR1 SGHVS and CDR2 FQNEAQ. With 3 bases clipped from V and 3 bases from J, the junction kept 4 bases outside the gene matches. This CDR3 contains 14 residues. CDR3 amino acids: CASSFWDSYTEAFF. The CDR3 DNA reads TGTGCCAGCAGCTTTTGGGACAGTTACACTGAAGCTTTCTTT.

The chain couples TRBV14 to TRBJ1-6; the D is unclear. Trimming took off 0 bases at V and 7 bases at J, with 7 bases between the two ends. Germline V gene sequence: CDR1 SGHDN, CDR2 FVKESK. The CDR3 totals 14 residues. The CDR3 reads CASSQEGGNSPLHF. CDR3 coding DNA: TGTGCCAGCAGCCAAGAAGGTGGAAATTCACCCCTCCACTTT.

This clonotype was counted once. The rearrangement uses TRBV5-4 and TRBJ1-1; D remains unclear. Trimming removed 0 bases at V and 1 base at J, with 10 bases between. Germline V gene sequence: CDR1 SGHNT, CDR2 YYREEE (reference sequence). CDR3 length: 15 amino acids. CDR3 bases: TGTGCCAGCAGCTTGGGCGGCAGCCCGAACACTGAAGCTTTCTTT. The encoded protein is CASSLGGSPNTEAFF.

This chain connects TRBV28 to TRBJ2-5, with D perhaps assigned TRBD1 or TRBD2 (5 bases each). Per the germline V gene, CDR1 is MDHEN and CDR2 is SYDVKM. Trimming stripped 8 bases from V and 2 bases from J, with 12 bases between. The CDR3 contains 13 residues. CDR3 sequence: CASLGRPQETQYF. DNA of the CDR3: TGTGCCAGCCTGGGACGCCCTCAAGAGACCCAGTACTTC.

The chain has TRBV5-1 and TRBJ2-6; D is ambiguous. This CDR3 has 16 residues. Trimming took 0 bases from V and 0 from J, leaving 7 bases between them. Germline V gene data show CDR1 as SGHRS and CDR2 as YFSETQ. The CDR3 DNA reads as TGCGCCAGCAGCTTGGCTTACTTCTCTGGGGCCAACGTCCTGACTTTC. It translates to CASSLAYFSGANVLTF.

The chain joins TRBV7-9 to TRBJ2-3; tentatively, D is TRBD1 or TRBD2 (7 bases each). Germline values: CDR1 SEHNR, CDR2 FQNEAQ (reference sequence). The CDR3 totals 17 residues. V lost 5 bases and J 1 base, leaving 19 bases between the germline ends. CDR3 nucleotides: TGTGCCAGCAGCCTCCTGGGAGGGGGCTGGGGCACAGATACGCAGTATTTT. Protein product: CASSLLGGGWGTDTQYF.